A single sample gave rise to the 13 T cell receptor beta chains below, sequenced in a study of CD8+ T cells in alopecia areata. Treatment denoted: oral pan-JAK inhibitor, 5-10 mg twice daily. RNA extraction was followed by reverse transcription into cDNA, which acted as the sequencing template. Produced via immunoSEQ multiplex PCR; TCRdb's table is partial and in-frame only. This table holds 90,000 to 130,000 clones, around three fifths found once. The specimen comprised CD8+ T cells sorted from blood, sampled at week 24, from a patient treated with tofacitinib. All receptors derive from a human donor with alopecia areata.

In DNA, the CDR3 is TGTGCCAGCAGTTACACCCAGGGCTCCTACGAGCAGTACTTC. It encodes CASSYTQGSYEQYF. V and J are TRBV6-5 and TRBJ2-7; TRBD1 is a possible D gene (5 bases). The germline gives CDR1 MNHEY, CDR2 SVGAGI. V was clipped by 2 bases and J by 0 bases, with 8 bases between them. The CDR3 contains 14 residues.

The gene calls are TRBV9 and TRBJ2-1; 12 bases align to TRBD2. This CDR3 region has 15 residues. Per germline, CDR1 SGDLS and CDR2 YYNGEE. J gave up 9 bases and V 4 bases, and 8 bases lay outside the gene matches. The CDR3 DNA reads TGTGCCAGCAGCCTTCGGACTAGCGGGGTTGGTGAGCAGTTCTTC. This encodes CASSLRTSGVGEQFF.

The genes are TRBV30 and TRBJ2-7, with 9 bases lining up with TRBD1. This CDR3 comprises 12 residues. Per germline, CDR1 GTSNPN and CDR2 SVGIG (reference sequence). Trimming removed 5 bases from V and 5 bases from J; junction bases left unmatched: 4. The CDR3 region has the DNA TGTGCCTGGGCGGACAGGGGCGACGAGCAGTACTTC. It codes for CAWADRGDEQYF. Full variable domain (outside the CDR3, taken from reference TRBV30 and TRBJ2-7): SQTIHQWPATLVQPVGSPLSLECTVEGTSNPNLYWYRQAAGRGLQLLFYSVGIGQISSEVPQNLSASRPQDRQFILSSKKLLLSDSGFYLCAWADRGDEQYFGPGTRLTVT.

The V and J genes are TRBV9 and TRBJ2-7, with no clear D. The ends were cut back, 0 bases at V and 4 bases at J, with 14 bases in the middle. This CDR3 spans 15 amino acids. Germline V gene sequence: CDR1 SGDLS, CDR2 YYNGEE. The CDR3 region has the DNA TGTGCCAGCAGCGTAGTGGGTGCCAGTTCTTACGAGCAGTACTTC. Protein: CASSVVGASSYEQYF.

This clone has a single count. V gene TRBV27 combines with J gene TRBJ1-2, with 7 positions matching TRBD1. V shed 5 bases and J 5 bases; nucleotides not matched to a gene: 8. This CDR3 comprises 14 residues. Germline lookup yields CDR1 MNHEY and CDR2 SMNVEV (reference sequence). CDR3 protein: CASSPSRDSYGYTF. The DNA for the CDR3 is TGTGCCAGCAGTCCTAGCCGGGACAGTTATGGCTACACCTTC.

The V and J genes are TRBV6-5 and TRBJ2-3; TRBD2 matches 10 bases. Germline V lookup: CDR1 MNHEY, CDR2 SVGAGI. The CDR3 is 14 residues long. Trimming at V came to 6 bases and at J to 1 base, leaving 1 base not matched to a gene. CDR3 residues: CASSTSGGTDTQYF. The CDR3, as DNA: TGTGCCAGCAGCACTAGCGGGGGCACAGATACGCAGTATTTT.

The CDR3 here is CSVGREGEQFF. The DNA for the CDR3 is TGCAGCGTGGGTCGTGAAGGTGAGCAGTTCTTC. This chain connects TRBV29-1 to TRBJ2-1, with unresolved D. The CDR3 loop spans 11 amino acids. V lost 6 bases and J lost 9, with 12 bases in between. From germline, CDR1 is SQVTM and CDR2 ANQGSEA.

The CDR3 sequence is CASSFGLGSSYEQYF. DNA of the CDR3: TGTGCCAGCAGTTTTGGGTTGGGGAGCTCCTACGAGCAGTACTTC. This chain links TRBV27 with TRBJ2-7, with D possibly being TRBD2 (5 bases). From germline, CDR1 is MNHEY and CDR2 SMNVEV (reference sequence). The CDR3 is 15 residues long. The V end lost 3 bases, the J end lost 0 bases, and 12 bases lay between the germline ends.

The rearrangement uses TRBV5-6 and TRBJ1-4; 7 bases match TRBD1. V shed 4 bases and J 7 bases; nucleotides not matched to a gene: 7. Germline V gene data show CDR1 as SGHDT and CDR2 as YYEEEE. This CDR3 region has 14 residues. The CDR3 reads CASSEGAVSEKLFF. The CDR3 nucleotides read TGTGCCAGCAGCGAGGGGGCAGTGAGTGAAAAACTGTTTTTT.

The chain links TRBV9 to TRBJ1-1, with D unresolved. This CDR3 is built from 13 residues. Trimming stripped 3 bases from V and 4 bases from J, with 10 bases between. CDR1 and CDR2 from the germline V gene are SGDLS and YYNGEE. The chain's CDR3 is CASSETEVTEAFF. The CDR3 DNA is TGTGCCAGCAGCGAGACCGAAGTCACTGAAGCTTTCTTT.

The rearrangement joins TRBV6-5 to TRBJ2-5, with TRBD2 matching 11 bases. This CDR3 has 16 residues. V was pared by 0 bases and J by 4 bases, with 4 bases of the junction left unmatched. Germline lookup yields CDR1 MNHEY and CDR2 SVGAGI. The CDR3 region has the DNA TGTGCCAGCAGTTACTCAGCAACTAGCGGGGGAGAGACCCAGTACTTC. Protein: CASSYSATSGGETQYF.

As to this clone: One junction end disagrees with the germline gene, perhaps due to a read error. This rearrangement joins TRBV14 to TRBJ2-1; TRBD1 agrees at 8 bases. CDR1 SGHDN and CDR2 FVKESK come from the germline V gene. The CDR3 is made up of 14 amino acids. DNA for the CDR3: TGCGCCAGCAGCCAACCCACAGGGGGGAATGAGCAGTTCTTC. As protein: CASSQPTGGNEQFF.

This chain links TRBV2 with TRBJ2-5, with unresolved D. The CDR3 contains 10 residues. Germline V gives CDR1 SNHLY, CDR2 FYNNEI. The V and J ends lost 11 bases and 4 bases respectively, with 8 bases between them. CDR3: CAGLGETQYF. The CDR3 DNA follows: TGTGCCGGCCTGGGAGAGACCCAGTACTTC.